Following are 20 T cell receptor beta chains from one sample sequenced in a study of cytomegalovirus exposure and HLA in healthy donors. PCR was performed using 60 Vbeta and 13 Jbeta primers. Produced via immunoSEQ multiplex PCR; TCRdb's table is partial and in-frame only. The sample has roughly 200,000 clones, around four fifths seen once. The sequencing input was PBMCs. Receptor source: a woman between 55 and 75 years old in good health and CMV-seropositive.

The chain links TRBV5-4 to TRBJ2-2; TRBD1 matches at 8 bases. CDR1 SGHNT and CDR2 YYREEE come from the germline V gene (reference sequence). The junction had 8 bases not matched to a gene; V was cut back by 3 bases and J by 7 bases. The CDR3 runs 15 residues. The chain's CDR3 is CASSSPTGASGELFF. In DNA, the CDR3 is TGTGCCAGCAGCTCCCCGACAGGGGCTAGCGGGGAGCTGTTTTTT.

As DNA, the CDR3 is TGTGCCAGCAGTTTAGGCATCCCCTACGAGCAGTACTTC. Encoded protein: CASSLGIPYEQYF. This chain connects TRBV27 to TRBJ2-7, with unresolved D. Germline V CDR1 and CDR2: MNHEY, SMNVEV (reference sequence). This CDR3 has 13 amino acids. The V end lost 2 bases, the J end lost 2 bases, and 7 bases lay between the germline ends.

This clone was counted a single time. This chain links TRBV9 with TRBJ1-2, with 8 bases lining up with TRBD1. The CDR3 totals 18 residues. In germline, CDR1 is SGDLS, CDR2 YYNGEE. Trimming took 0 bases from V and 2 from J; bases not matched to a gene: 12. CDR3 amino acids: CASSVEPRAGGINYGYTF. Here the CDR3 DNA reads TGTGCCAGCAGCGTAGAGCCCCGGGCAGGGGGCATAAACTATGGCTACACCTTC.

The chain combines TRBV5-1 with TRBJ2-2; TRBD1 is a possible D gene (5 bases). CDR1 is SGHRS and CDR2 is YFSETQ in the germline V gene. The CDR3 totals 18 residues. The V end lost 0 bases, the J end lost 0 bases, and 15 bases lay between the germline ends. The CDR3 nucleotides are TGCGCCAGCAGCTTGGGGGCTACAGGAGTGGCGAACACCGGGGAGCTGTTTTTT. Translating it yields CASSLGATGVANTGELFF.

J is TRBJ2-7 and V is TRBV5-5; D is uncertain. Germline lookup yields CDR1 SGHKS and CDR2 YYEKEE (reference sequence). The V gene lost 2 bases and the J gene lost 9 bases, with 15 bases spanning the gap. The CDR3 loop spans 13 amino acids. The CDR3 DNA follows: TGTGCCAGCAGCTTCCAGGCCCTGCAATGGCAGTACTTC. Amino acid sequence: CASSFQALQWQYF.

This chain links TRBV19 with TRBJ1-3; TRBD1 matches at 10 bases. The length of the CDR3 is 14 residues. Trimming cost V 10 bases and J 3 bases; bases outside gene matches: 6. Germline loops: CDR1 LNHDA, CDR2 SQIVND (reference sequence). CDR3 in amino acids: CATQGTGDGNTIYF. Written as DNA, the CDR3 is TGTGCCACTCAAGGGACAGGGGATGGAAACACCATATATTTT.

J is TRBJ2-7 and V is TRBV19; the match to TRBD2 covers 7 bases. Germline-derived CDR1 and CDR2 are LNHDA and SQIVND (reference sequence). V was pared by 7 bases and J by 3 bases, with 9 bases of the junction left unmatched. This CDR3 is 14 amino acids long. The CDR3 here is CASTPTGGFYEQYF. In DNA, the CDR3 is TGTGCCAGTACTCCCACGGGGGGATTCTACGAGCAGTACTTC.

CDR3 in DNA: TGTGCCAGCAGTTACTCGGGCGGGGGCCCAGATACGCAGTATTTT. Translation gives CASSYSGGGPDTQYF. The chain joins TRBV6-6 to TRBJ2-3; a weak D match, TRBD2 (7 bases). V was cut by 0 bases and J by 4 bases, with 11 bases left in between. Germline loops: CDR1 MNHNY, CDR2 SVGAGI (reference sequence). This CDR3 has 15 amino acids.

The genes are TRBV4-3 and TRBJ2-1; 8 bases agree with TRBD2. V shed 4 bases and J 4 bases; nucleotides not matched to a gene: 9. CDR3 size: 16 residues. Germline values: CDR1 LGHNA, CDR2 YSLEER. The CDR3 spells CASSRISGGPYNEQFF. In DNA form, the CDR3 reads TGCGCCAGCAGCCGAATAAGCGGGGGACCTTACAATGAGCAGTTCTTC.

The rearrangement links TRBV7-2 to TRBJ1-4; TRBD1 matches 9 bases. Germline assignment: CDR1 SGHTA and CDR2 FQGNSA. The CDR3 has 15 amino acids. J was trimmed by 8 bases and V by 5 bases; bases with no gene match: 9. The CDR3 DNA is TGTGCCAGCAGCCCCCCGGGACAGGGACAGGAAAAACTGTTTTTT. Translated, it gives CASSPPGQGQEKLFF.

This clone was seen a handful of times. V gene TRBV5-6 combines with J gene TRBJ1-2, with 10 bases matching TRBD1. The CDR3 loop spans 14 amino acids. Germline values: CDR1 SGHDT, CDR2 YYEEEE. J lost 7 bases, V lost 3 bases, and 6 bases had no gene match. CDR3 DNA: TGTGCCAGCAGCTGGTGGGACAGGGGCTCTGGCTACACCTTC. Residues: CASSWWDRGSGYTF.

The genes are TRBV5-6 and TRBJ2-1, with D perhaps TRBD2 (5 bases). Looked up from germline, CDR1 is SGHDT and CDR2 is YYEEEE. This CDR3 region has 15 residues. The ends were cut back, 0 bases at V and 2 bases at J, with 9 bases in the middle. The CDR3 here is CASSLGAVPYNEQFF. Here the CDR3 DNA reads TGTGCCAGCAGCTTGGGAGCGGTGCCCTACAATGAGCAGTTCTTC.

The chain uses TRBV7-2 and TRBJ1-3; D remains ambiguous. V gave up 1 base and J gave up 0 bases, with 13 bases separating them. Per germline, CDR1 SGHTA and CDR2 FQGNSA. CDR3 size: 17 residues. The CDR3 DNA sequence: TGTGCCAGCAGCTTAGGATATGATCTCTACTCTGGAAACACCATATATTTT. It yields the protein CASSLGYDLYSGNTIYF.

V and J are TRBV6-1 and TRBJ2-7; D is undetermined. Trimming left V 2 bases short and J 7 bases short, with 12 bases between. Germline CDR1 MNHNS, CDR2 SASEGT. The CDR3 length is 13 residues. The CDR3: CASSEIAAEEQYF. The CDR3 nucleotides are TGTGCCAGCAGTGAAATCGCGGCAGAAGAGCAGTACTTC.

The chain combines TRBV19 with TRBJ2-4; 9 bases map to TRBD1. This CDR3 is built from 15 residues. The germline gives CDR1 LNHDA, CDR2 SQIVND (reference sequence). V was pared by 5 bases and J by 8 bases, with 10 bases of the junction left unmatched. CDR3 nucleotides: TGTGCCAGTAGTTTCCTCGACAGGGGGATGGACATTCAGTACTTC. This gives the protein CASSFLDRGMDIQYF.

The genes are TRBV7-9 and TRBJ2-1, with a weak D call TRBD2 (5 bases). V lost 5 bases and J lost 0, with 20 bases in between. The germline V gene encodes CDR1 SEHNR and CDR2 FQNEAQ (reference sequence). The CDR3 is 18 residues long. The DNA for the CDR3 is TGTGCCAGCAGCCCCACTTCGACGAGGGTGAGCTCCTACAATGAGCAGTTCTTC. The encoded protein is CASSPTSTRVSSYNEQFF.

This clone was found once. The chain has TRBV7-2 and TRBJ1-2; D is possibly TRBD1 (6 bases). The CDR3 has 14 residues. Germline V gene lookup returns CDR1 SGHTA and CDR2 FQGNSA. The ends were cut back, 5 bases at V and 8 bases at J, with 18 bases in the middle. CDR3 protein: CASSQGQDSSGYTF. The CDR3, as DNA: TGTGCCAGCAGCCAGGGACAAGACTCCTCGGGCTACACCTTC.

This chain connects TRBV27 to TRBJ1-2; tentatively, D is TRBD1 (6 bases). V dropped 3 bases and J dropped 4 bases, with 12 bases sitting between them. CDR1 is MNHEY, CDR2 SMNVEV, per germline (reference sequence). The CDR3 spans 14 residues. CDR3 coding DNA: TGTGCCAGCAGTTTTAAGGGGGACGCCTATGGCTACACCTTC. Residues: CASSFKGDAYGYTF.

V usage is TRBV28 and J usage is TRBJ2-2; TRBD1 matches at 7 bases. V lost 6 bases to trimming and J lost 5 bases; unmatched junction nucleotides: 12. There are 16 residues in the CDR3. Germline CDR1 reads MDHEN; CDR2 reads SYDVKM. This CDR3 reads CASRPASQGSTGELFF. The CDR3 nucleotides read TGTGCCAGCAGACCTGCATCACAGGGGTCTACCGGGGAGCTGTTTTTT.

The chain combines TRBV28 with TRBJ2-3, with TRBD2 identical over 12 bases. Germline CDR1 is MDHEN and CDR2 is SYDVKM. V trimming: 1 base; J trimming: 2 bases; junction bases outside the gene matches: 10. The CDR3 extends over 19 amino acids. The CDR3 region is CASSLSDTTSGGYTDTQYF. The CDR3 nucleotides read TGTGCCAGCAGTTTATCCGATACGACTAGCGGGGGTTACACAGATACGCAGTATTTT. Combining the CDR3 with reference TRBV28 and TRBJ2-3 gives the whole variable domain DVKVTQSSRYLVKRTGEKVFLECVQDMDHENMFWYRQDPGLGLRLIYFSYDVKMKEKGDIPEGYSVSREKKERFSLILESASTNQTSMYLCASSLSDTTSGGYTDTQYFGPGTRLTVL.